The entry that follows covers one TCR beta chain sequence. TCRdb's table, derived via immunoSEQ multiplex PCR, lists solely in-frame clones and lacks some. The repertoire holds tens of thousands of clones, just over 90% seen once, with around 8% in the top ten. The sample comes from a study of PD-1 blockade in classical Hodgkin lymphoma. The overall study: Patients were infused with nivolumab 3 mg/kg every 2 weeks.

Trimming took off 4 bases at V and 5 bases at J, with 14 bases between the two ends. Per germline, CDR1 MNHEY and CDR2 SVGAGI. This CDR3 comprises 15 residues. The time point was: cycle 4 day 1 (C4D1), after less than seven weeks of nivolumab. All patients experienced relapse after autologous stem cell transplantation, and brentuximab vedotin exposure was variable. The chain has TRBV6-5 and TRBJ1-4, with D uncertain. This clonotype was obtained from a human donor with classical Hodgkin lymphoma. The specimen comprised peripheral blood mononuclear cells (PBMCs), sampled before the fourth cycle of nivolumab. The CDR3 spells CASSSLPDRNEKLFF. The CDR3 DNA follows: TGTGCCAGCAGTTCACTGCCGGACCGGAATGAAAAACTGTTTTTT.